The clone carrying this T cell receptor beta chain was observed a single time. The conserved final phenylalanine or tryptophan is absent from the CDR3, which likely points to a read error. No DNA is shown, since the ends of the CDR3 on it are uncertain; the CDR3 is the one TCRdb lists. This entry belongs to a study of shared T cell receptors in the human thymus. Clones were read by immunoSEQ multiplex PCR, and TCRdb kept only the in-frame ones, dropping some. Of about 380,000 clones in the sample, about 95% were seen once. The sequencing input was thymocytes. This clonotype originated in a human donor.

CDR3: CASSLTGA. This chain joins TRBV11-2 and TRBJ2-3; the DNA was not compared with TRBD2, the D call given in the table. The CDR3 is made up of 8 amino acids, end residues included. The germline CDR1 and CDR2 sequences are SGHAT and FQNNGV.